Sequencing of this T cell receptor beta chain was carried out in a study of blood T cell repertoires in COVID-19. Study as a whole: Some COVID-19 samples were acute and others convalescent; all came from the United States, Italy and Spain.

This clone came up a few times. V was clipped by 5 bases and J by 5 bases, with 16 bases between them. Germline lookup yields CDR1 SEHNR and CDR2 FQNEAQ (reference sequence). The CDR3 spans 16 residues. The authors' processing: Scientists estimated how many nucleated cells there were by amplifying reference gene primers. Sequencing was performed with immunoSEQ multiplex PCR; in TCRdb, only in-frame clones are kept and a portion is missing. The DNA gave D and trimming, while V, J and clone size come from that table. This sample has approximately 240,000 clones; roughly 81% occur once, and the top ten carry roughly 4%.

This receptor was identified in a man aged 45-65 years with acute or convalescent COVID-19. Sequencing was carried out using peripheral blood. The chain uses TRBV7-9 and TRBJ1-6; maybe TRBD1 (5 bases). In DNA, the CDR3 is TGTGCCAGCAGCGGCGATCTTGGCAGGGATAATTCACCCCTCCACTTT. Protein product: CASSGDLGRDNSPLHF.